This TCR beta chain was observed in a study of T cell repertoires in cytomegalovirus infection. Study at large: Both CMV infection and a matching HLA type were indicated by public TCR beta signatures. Findings of the study overall: Adding up the frequency of public TCR beta families identified people who carried CMV plus the relevant HLA. The response measured ex vivo was dominated by TCR beta clonotypes (HLA-C-restricted and CMV-specific).

On this clonotype: The target antigen is unknown.

Each CDR3 protein gets one entry after TCRdb re-called the reads with MiXCR. The table includes about 310,000 distinct CDR3 sequences, roughly 17% detected once. Germline V gene data show CDR1 as SGHRS and CDR2 as YFSETQ. Deletions cut 0 bases from V and 3 bases from J, with 12 bases between. The CDR3 spans 16 residues. The J gene is TRBJ1-4, the V gene TRBV5-1; D unresolved. Sequencing input: PBMCs. The TCR originated in a human donor in good health (CMV status not recorded). Some clones in this sample may be carry-over from other donors' samples. The CDR3 nucleotides are TGCGCCAGCAGCTTGGTTACGGGTGCGCCTAATGAAAAACTGTTTTTT. Translated: CASSLVTGAPNEKLFF.